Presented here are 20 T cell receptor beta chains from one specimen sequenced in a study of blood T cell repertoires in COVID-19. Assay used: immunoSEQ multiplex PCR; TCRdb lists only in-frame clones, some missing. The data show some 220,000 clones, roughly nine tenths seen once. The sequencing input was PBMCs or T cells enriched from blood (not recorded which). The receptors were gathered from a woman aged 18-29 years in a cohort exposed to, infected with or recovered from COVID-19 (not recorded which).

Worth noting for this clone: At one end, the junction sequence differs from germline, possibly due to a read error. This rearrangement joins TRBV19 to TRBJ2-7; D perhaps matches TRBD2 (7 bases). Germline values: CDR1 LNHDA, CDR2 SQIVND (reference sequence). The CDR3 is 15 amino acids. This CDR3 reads CASTQSGGRSHEQYF. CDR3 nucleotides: TGTGCCAGTACCCAATCCGGGGGGCGCTCCCACGAGCAGTACTTC. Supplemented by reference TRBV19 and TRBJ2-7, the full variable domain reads DGGITQSPKYLFRKEGQNVTLSCEQNLNHDAMYWYRQDPGQGLRLIYYSQIVNDFQKGDIAEGYSVSREKKESFPLTVTSAQKNPTAFYLCASTQSGGRSHEQYFGPGTRLTVT.

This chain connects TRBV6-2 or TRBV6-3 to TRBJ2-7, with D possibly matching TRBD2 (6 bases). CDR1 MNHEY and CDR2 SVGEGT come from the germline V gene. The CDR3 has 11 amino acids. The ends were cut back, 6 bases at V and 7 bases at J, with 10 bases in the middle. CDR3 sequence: CASSLRGEQYF. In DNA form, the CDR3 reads TGTGCCAGCAGCCTTCGGGGGGAGCAGTACTTC.

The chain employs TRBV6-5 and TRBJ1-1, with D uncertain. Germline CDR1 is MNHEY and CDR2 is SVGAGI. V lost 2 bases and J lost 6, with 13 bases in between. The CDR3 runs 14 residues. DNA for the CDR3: TGTGCCAGCAGTTACACCCCTCGAGGCGCTGAAGCTTTCTTT. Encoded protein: CASSYTPRGAEAFF.

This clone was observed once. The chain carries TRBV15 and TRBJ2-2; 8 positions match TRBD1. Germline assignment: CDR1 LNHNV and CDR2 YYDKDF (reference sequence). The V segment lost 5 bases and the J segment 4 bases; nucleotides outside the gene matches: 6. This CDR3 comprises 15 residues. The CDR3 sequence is CATSLWTGSTGELFF. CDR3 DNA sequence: TGTGCCACCAGCCTATGGACAGGGAGCACCGGGGAGCTGTTTTTT.

The CDR3 spells CATSDGPKNIQYF. For the CDR3, the DNA is TGTGCCACCAGTGATGGGCCCAAAAACATTCAGTACTTC. The V call is TRBV24-1, the J call TRBJ2-4; D uncertain. The CDR3 is 13 amino acids. The ends were cut back, 3 bases at V and 2 bases at J, with 4 bases in the middle. Looked up from germline, CDR1 is KGHDR and CDR2 is SFDVKD.

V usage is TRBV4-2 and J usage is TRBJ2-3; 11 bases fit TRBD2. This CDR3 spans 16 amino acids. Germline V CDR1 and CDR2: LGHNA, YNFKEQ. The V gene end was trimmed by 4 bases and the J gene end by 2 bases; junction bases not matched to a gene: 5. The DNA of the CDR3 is TGTGCCAGCAGCCGGGGACTAGCGGAGTTCACAGATACGCAGTATTTT. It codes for CASSRGLAEFTDTQYF.

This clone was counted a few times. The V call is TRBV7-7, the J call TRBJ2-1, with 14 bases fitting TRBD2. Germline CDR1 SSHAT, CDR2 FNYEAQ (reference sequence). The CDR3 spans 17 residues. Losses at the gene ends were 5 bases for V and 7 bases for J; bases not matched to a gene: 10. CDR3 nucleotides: TGTGCCAGCAGCCCGCGACTAGCGGGGGGGCCTACGAATGAGCAGTTCTTC. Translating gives CASSPRLAGGPTNEQFF.

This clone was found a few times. The DNA of the CDR3 is TGTGCCAGCAGCTTACGGCAGGGGTCTAATTCACCCCTCCACTTT. Protein: CASSLRQGSNSPLHF. The V gene is TRBV13, the J gene TRBJ1-6, with D perhaps TRBD1 (6 bases). Trimming removed 2 bases from V and 6 bases from J, with 11 bases in between. Germline CDR1 reads PRHDT; CDR2 reads FYEKMQ (reference sequence). The CDR3 is 15 amino acids.

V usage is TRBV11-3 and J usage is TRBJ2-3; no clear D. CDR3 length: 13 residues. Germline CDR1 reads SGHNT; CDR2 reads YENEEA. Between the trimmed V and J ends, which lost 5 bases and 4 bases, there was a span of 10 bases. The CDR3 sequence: CASSQNPADTQYF. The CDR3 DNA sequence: TGTGCCAGCAGCCAGAACCCCGCAGATACGCAGTATTTT.

The CDR3: CASSPFLGGGYTNEQFF. CDR3 nucleotide sequence: TGTGCCAGCAGTCCATTTTTGGGGGGGGGCTATACAAATGAGCAGTTCTTC. The chain employs TRBV27 and TRBJ2-1, with a weak D call TRBD2 (7 bases). Trimming removed 5 bases at V and 7 bases at J, with 24 bases between. The CDR3 runs to 17 residues. Germline V gives CDR1 MNHEY, CDR2 SMNVEV (reference sequence).

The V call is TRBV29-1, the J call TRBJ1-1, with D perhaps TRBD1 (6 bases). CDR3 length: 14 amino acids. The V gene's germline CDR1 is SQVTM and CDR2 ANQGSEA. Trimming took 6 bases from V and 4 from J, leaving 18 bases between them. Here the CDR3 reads CSVQEARGSTEAFF. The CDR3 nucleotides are TGCAGCGTGCAAGAAGCCAGGGGTAGCACTGAAGCTTTCTTT. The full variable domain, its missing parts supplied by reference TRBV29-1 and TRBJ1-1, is SAVISQKPSRDICQRGTSLTIQCQVDSQVTMMFWYRQQPGQSLTLIATANQGSEATYESGFVIDKFPISRPNLTFSTLTVSNMSPEDSSIYLCSVQEARGSTEAFFGQGTRLTVV.

In DNA form, the CDR3 reads TGTGCCAGCAGCTGGGGCCGGGACAGGCCCTACGAGCAGTACTTC. The encoded protein is CASSWGRDRPYEQYF. V usage is TRBV2 and J usage is TRBJ2-7; 8 positions agree with TRBD1. Germline trimming cut 6 bases from V and 2 bases from J; bases unmatched to any gene: 9. The CDR3 runs 15 residues. CDR1 SNHLY and CDR2 FYNNEI come from the germline V gene.

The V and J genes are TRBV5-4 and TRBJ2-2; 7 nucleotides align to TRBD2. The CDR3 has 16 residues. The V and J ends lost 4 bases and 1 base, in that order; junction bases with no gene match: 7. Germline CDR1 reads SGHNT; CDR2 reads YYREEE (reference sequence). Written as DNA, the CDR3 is TGTGCCAGCAGCCCCAAGTCTAGCGGGAACACCGGGGAGCTGTTTTTT. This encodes CASSPKSSGNTGELFF.

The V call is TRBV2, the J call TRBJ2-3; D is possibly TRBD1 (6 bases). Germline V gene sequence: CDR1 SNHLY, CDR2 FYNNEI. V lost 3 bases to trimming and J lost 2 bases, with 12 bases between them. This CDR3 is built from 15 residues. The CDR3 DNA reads TGTGCCAGCAGTGACCACAGGGATGCCACAGATACGCAGTATTTT. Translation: CASSDHRDATDTQYF.

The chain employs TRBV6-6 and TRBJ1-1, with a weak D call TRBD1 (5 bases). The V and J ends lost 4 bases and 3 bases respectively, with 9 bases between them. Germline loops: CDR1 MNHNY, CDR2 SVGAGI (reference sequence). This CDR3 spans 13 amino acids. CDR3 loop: CASSFGGYTEAFF. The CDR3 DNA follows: TGTGCCAGCAGTTTCGGGGGGTACACTGAAGCTTTCTTT.

Written as DNA, the CDR3 is TGTGCCAGTGGGCCGGGACTAGCGGGAACGAATGAGCAGTTCTTC. Translated: CASGPGLAGTNEQFF. This chain joins TRBV19 and TRBJ2-1, with TRBD2 identical over 13 bases. The J segment lost 7 bases and the V segment lost 8 bases, leaving 8 bases of the junction unmatched. Germline V gives CDR1 LNHDA, CDR2 SQIVND (reference sequence). The CDR3 has 15 amino acids.

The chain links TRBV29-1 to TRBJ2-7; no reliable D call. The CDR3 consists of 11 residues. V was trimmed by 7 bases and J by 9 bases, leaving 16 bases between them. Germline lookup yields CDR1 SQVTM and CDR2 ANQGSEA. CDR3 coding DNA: TGCAGCGCTCGTAAGTCCTCGGGGCAGTACTTC. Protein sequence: CSARKSSGQYF.

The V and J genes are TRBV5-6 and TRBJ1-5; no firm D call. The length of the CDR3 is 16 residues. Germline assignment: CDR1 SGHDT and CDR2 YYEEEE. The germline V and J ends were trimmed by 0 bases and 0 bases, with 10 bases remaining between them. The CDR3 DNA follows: TGTGCCAGCAGCTTGGCCGGAGGTTATAGCAATCAGCCCCAGCATTTT. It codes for CASSLAGGYSNQPQHF.

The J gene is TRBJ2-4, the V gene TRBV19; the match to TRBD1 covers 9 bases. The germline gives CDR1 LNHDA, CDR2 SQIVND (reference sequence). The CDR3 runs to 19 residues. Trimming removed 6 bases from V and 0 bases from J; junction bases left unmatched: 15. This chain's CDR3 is CASSPGRDRVTVAKNIQYF. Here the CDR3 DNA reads TGTGCCAGTAGCCCCGGCCGGGACAGGGTAACAGTAGCCAAAAACATTCAGTACTTC.

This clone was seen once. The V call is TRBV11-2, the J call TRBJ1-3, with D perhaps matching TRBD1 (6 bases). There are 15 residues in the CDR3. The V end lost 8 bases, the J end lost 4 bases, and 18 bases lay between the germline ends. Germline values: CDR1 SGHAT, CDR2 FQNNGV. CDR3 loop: CASLYRASKGNTIYF. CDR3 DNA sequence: TGTGCCAGCCTTTACAGGGCCTCGAAAGGAAACACCATATATTTT.